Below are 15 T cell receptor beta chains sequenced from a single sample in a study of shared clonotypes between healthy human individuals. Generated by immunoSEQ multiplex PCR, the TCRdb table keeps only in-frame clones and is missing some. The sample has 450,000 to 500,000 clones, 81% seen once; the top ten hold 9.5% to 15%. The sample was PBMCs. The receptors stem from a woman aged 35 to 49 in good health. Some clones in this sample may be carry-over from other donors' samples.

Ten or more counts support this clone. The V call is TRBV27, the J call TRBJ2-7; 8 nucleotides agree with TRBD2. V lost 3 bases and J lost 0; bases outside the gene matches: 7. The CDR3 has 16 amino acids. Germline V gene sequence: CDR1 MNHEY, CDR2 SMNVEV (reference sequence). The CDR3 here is CASSFLASGLSYEQYF. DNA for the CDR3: TGTGCCAGCAGTTTTCTGGCTAGCGGGCTCTCCTACGAGCAGTACTTC.

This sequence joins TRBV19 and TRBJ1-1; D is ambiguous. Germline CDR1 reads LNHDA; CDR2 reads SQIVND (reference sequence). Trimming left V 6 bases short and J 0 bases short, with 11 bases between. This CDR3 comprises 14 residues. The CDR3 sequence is CASRVGRLNTEAFF. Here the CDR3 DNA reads TGTGCCAGTAGGGTGGGCAGGTTGAACACTGAAGCTTTCTTT.

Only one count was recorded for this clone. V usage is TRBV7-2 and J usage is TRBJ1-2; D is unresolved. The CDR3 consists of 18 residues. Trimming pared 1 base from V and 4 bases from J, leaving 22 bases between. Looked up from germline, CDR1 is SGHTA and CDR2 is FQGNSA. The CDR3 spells CASSLVYSPDRFGYGYTF. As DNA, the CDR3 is TGTGCCAGCAGCTTAGTGTACAGCCCGGATCGGTTCGGCTATGGCTACACCTTC.

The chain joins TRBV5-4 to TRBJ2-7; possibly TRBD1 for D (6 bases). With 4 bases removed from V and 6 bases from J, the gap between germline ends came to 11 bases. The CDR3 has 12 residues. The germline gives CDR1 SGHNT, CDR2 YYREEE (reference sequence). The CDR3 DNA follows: TGTGCCAGCAGCCCCACAGGGCCCGAGCAGTACTTC. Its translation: CASSPTGPEQYF.

As DNA, the CDR3 is TGTGCCAGCTTTTCCCCCCCGGCAAGGCCACTCTGGGACACTGAAGCTTTCTTT. Its protein is CASFSPPARPLWDTEAFF. V usage is TRBV2 and J usage is TRBJ1-1; D unresolved. The V and J ends lost 8 bases and 3 bases respectively, with 28 bases between them. The CDR3 has 18 residues. The V gene's germline CDR1 is SNHLY and CDR2 FYNNEI. The variable domain in full, completed from reference TRBV2 and TRBJ1-1, reads EPEVTQTPSHQVTQMGQEVILRCVPISNHLYFYWYRQILGQKVEFLVSFYNNEISEKSEIFDDQFSVERPDGSNFTLKIRSTKLEDSAMYFCASFSPPARPLWDTEAFFGQGTRLTVV.

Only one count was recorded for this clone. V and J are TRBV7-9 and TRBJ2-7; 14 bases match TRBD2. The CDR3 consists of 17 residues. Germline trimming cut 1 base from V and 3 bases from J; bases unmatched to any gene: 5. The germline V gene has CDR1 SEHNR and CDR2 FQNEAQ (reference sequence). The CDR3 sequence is CASSLGLAGGPHYEQYF. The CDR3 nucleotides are TGTGCCAGCAGCTTAGGACTAGCGGGAGGGCCGCACTACGAGCAGTACTTC. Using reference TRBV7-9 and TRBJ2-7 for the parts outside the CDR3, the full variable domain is DTGVSQNPRHKITKRGQNVTFRCDPISEHNRLYWYRQTLGQGPEFLTYFQNEAQLEKSRLLSDRFSAERPKGSFSTLEIQRTEQGDSAMYLCASSLGLAGGPHYEQYFGPGTRLTVT.

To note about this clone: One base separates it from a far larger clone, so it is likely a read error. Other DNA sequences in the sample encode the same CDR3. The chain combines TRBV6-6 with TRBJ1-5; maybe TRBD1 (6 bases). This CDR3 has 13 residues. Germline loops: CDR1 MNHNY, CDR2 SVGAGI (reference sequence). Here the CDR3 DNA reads TGTGCCAGCAGTTGGGGGGCTAATCAGCCCCAGCATTTC. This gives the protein CASSWGANQPQHF.

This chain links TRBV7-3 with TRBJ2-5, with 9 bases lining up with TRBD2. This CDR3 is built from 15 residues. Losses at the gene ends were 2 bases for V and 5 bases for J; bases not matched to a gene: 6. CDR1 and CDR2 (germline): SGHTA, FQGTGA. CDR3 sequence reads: CASSLASGIGETQYF. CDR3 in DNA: TGTGCCAGCAGCTTAGCTAGCGGGATCGGGGAGACCCAGTACTTC.

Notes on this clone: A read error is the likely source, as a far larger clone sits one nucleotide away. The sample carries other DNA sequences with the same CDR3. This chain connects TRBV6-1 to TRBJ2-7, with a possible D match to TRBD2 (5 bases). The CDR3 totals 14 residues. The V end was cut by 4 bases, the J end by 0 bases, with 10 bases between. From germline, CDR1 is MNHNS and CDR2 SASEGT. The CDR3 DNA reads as TGTGCCAGCAGTGTCGCCGGAGGCTCCTACGAGCAGTACTTC. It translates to CASSVAGGSYEQYF.

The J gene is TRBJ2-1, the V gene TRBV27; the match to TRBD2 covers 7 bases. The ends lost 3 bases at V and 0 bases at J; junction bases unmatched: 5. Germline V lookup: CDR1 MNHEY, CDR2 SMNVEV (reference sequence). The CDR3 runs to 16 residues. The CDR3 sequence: CASSFLGGSSYNEQFF. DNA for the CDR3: TGTGCCAGCAGTTTCCTTGGCGGGAGCTCCTACAATGAGCAGTTCTTC.

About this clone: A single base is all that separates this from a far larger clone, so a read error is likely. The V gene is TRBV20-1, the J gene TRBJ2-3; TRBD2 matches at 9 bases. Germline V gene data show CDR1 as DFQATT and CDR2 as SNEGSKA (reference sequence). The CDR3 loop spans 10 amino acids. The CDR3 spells CSRGTSLQYF. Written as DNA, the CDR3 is TGCAGCCGGGGGACTAGCTTGCAGTATTTT.

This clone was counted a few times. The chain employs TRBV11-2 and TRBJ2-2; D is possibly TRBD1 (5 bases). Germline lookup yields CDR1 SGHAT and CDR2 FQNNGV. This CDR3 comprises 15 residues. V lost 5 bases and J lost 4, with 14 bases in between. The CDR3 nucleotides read TGTGCCAGCAGCCCCCGAGGCAGGGCCACCGGGGAGCTGTTTTTT. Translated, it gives CASSPRGRATGELFF.

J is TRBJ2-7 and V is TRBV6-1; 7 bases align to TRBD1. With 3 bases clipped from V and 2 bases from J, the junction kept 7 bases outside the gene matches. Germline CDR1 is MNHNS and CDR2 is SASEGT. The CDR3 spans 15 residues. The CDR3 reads CASSDRQGIAYEQYF. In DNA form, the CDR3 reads TGTGCCAGCAGTGACAGACAGGGTATAGCCTACGAGCAGTACTTC.

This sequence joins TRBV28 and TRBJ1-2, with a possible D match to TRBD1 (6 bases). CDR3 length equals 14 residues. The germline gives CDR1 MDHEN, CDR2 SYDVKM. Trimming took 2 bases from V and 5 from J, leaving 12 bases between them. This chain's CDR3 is CASSLQGPRYGYTF. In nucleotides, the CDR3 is TGTGCCAGCAGTTTACAGGGGCCAAGGTATGGCTACACCTTC.

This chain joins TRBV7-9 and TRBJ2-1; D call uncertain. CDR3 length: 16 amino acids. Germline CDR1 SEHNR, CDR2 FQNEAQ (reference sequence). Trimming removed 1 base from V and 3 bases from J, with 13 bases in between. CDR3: CASSLEGRAFYNEQFF. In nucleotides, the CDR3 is TGTGCCAGCAGCTTAGAGGGCCGAGCGTTCTACAATGAGCAGTTCTTC.